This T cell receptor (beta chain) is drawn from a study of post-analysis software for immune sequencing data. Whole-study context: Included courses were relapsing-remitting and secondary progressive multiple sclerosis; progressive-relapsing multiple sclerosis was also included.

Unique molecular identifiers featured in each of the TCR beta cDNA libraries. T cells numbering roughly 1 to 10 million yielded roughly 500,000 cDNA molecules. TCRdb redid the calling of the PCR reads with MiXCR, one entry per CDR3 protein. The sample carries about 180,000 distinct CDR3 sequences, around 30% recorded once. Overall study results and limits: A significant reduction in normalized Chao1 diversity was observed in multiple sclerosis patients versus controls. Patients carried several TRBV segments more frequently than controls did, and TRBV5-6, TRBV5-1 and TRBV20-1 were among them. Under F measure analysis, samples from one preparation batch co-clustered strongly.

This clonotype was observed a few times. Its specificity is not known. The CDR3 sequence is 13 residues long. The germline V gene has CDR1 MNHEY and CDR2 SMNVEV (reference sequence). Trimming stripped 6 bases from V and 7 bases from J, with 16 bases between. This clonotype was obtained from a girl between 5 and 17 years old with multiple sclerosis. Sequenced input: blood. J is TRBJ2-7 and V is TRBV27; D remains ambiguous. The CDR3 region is CASSSDSYNEQYF. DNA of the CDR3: TGTGCCAGCAGCTCCGACTCTTACAATGAGCAGTACTTC.